Described below is a single T cell receptor beta chain sequence and its context. What it binds is unknown. This specimen includes other DNA sequences encoding the same CDR3. This CDR3 has 15 residues. Losses at the gene ends were 3 bases for V and 1 base for J; bases not matched to a gene: 5. CDR1 is SGDLS, CDR2 YYNGEE, per germline. Per sorted-subset replicate PCR, input was approximately 210 ng DNA, representing roughly 28,000 T cell genomes. Libraries were prepared by immunoSEQ multiplex PCR; TCRdb keeps only in-frame clonotypes and omits some of them. Of roughly 2.1 million clones listed, 85% to 95% are singletons. Naive CD8 isolation took CD45RO-negative cells positively selected for CCR7 and excluded terminally differentiated effector memory CD45RA+ cells. This sample was taken from a study of shared clonotypes between healthy human individuals. Study-wide points: Tissues were not sampled, only blood, and their repertoires likely differ. Incompleteness in sorted-subset sequencing, despite large depth, was shown by rarefaction.

The origin of this receptor is a man in his late teens or twenties in good health. Some clones in this sample may be carry-over from other donors' samples. The chain carries TRBV9 and TRBJ2-7, with 9 bases fitting TRBD1. The material sequenced was naive CD8+ T cells from PBMCs. The CDR3 loop is CASSGGQGLSYEQYF. In nucleotides, the CDR3 is TGTGCCAGCAGCGGGGGACAGGGTCTTTCCTACGAGCAGTACTTC.